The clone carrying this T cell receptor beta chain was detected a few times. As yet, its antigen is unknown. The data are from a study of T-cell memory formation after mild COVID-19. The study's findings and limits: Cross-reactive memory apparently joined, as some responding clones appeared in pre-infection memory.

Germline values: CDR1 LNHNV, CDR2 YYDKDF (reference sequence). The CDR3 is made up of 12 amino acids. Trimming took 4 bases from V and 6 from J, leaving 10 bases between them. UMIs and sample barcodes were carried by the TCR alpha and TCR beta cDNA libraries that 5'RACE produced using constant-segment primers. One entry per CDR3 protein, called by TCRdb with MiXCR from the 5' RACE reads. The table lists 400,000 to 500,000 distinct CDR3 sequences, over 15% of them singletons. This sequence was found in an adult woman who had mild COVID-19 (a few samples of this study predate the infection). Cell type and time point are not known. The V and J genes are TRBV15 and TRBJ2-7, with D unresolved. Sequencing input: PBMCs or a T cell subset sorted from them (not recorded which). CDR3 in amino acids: CATSKRPGEQYF. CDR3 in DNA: TGTGCCACCAGCAAACGGCCGGGCGAGCAGTACTTC. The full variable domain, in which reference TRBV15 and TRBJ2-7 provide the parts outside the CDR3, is DAMVIQNPRYQVTQFGKPVTLSCSQTLNHNVMYWYQQKSSQAPKLLFHYYDKDFNNEADTPDNFQSRRPNTSFCFLDIRSPGLGDTAMYLCATSKRPGEQYFGPGTRLTVT.